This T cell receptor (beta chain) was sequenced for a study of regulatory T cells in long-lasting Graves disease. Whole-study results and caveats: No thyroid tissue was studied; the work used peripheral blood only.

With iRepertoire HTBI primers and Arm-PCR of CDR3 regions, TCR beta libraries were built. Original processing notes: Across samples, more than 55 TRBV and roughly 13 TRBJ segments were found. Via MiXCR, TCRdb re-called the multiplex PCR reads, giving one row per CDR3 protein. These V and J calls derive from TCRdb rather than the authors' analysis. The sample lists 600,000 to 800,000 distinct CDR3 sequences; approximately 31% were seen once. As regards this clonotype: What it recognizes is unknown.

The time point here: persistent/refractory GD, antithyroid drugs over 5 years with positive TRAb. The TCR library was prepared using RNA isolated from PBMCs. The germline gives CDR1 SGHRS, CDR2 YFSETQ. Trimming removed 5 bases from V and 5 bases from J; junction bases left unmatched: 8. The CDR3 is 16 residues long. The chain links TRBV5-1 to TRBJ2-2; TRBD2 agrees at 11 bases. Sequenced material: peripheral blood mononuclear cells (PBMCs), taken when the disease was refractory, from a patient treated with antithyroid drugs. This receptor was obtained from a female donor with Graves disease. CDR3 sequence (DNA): TGCGCCAGCAGAGCGGCGTTAGCGGGAGGGACCGGGGAGCTGTTTTTT. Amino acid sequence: CASRAALAGGTGELFF.